The 9 T cell receptor beta chains below all came from one sample that was sequenced in a study of shared clonotypes between healthy human individuals. Naive CD8 cells were CD45RO-negative, positively selected for CCR7, excluding terminally differentiated effector memory CD45RA+ cells. Repertoires were generated with immunoSEQ multiplex PCR, while TCRdb's copy carries only in-frame clones and drops some. This sample yields 750,000 to 1,000,000 clones, of which roughly 92% are seen a single time; around 24% belongs to the top ten. What was sequenced was naive CD8+ T cells sorted from blood. The receptors were gathered from a man younger than 40 in good health.

This clone was found a few times. The gene calls are TRBV2 and TRBJ2-7; 8 bases map to TRBD2. V dropped 7 bases and J dropped 3; count of bases not matched to a gene: 2. The CDR3 extends over 12 amino acids. In germline, CDR1 is SNHLY, CDR2 FYNNEI. The CDR3 DNA reads as TGTGCCAGCACGGCGGGAGGCTACGAGCAGTACTTC. Its protein product is CASTAGGYEQYF.

V is TRBV5-1 and J is TRBJ2-7, with 9 bases matching TRBD1. The CDR3 is made up of 13 amino acids. In germline, CDR1 is SGHRS, CDR2 YFSETQ. V lost 4 bases, J lost 4 bases, and 3 bases stayed unmatched. CDR3 sequence (DNA): TGCGCCAGCAGCATGGGACAGGGTTACGAGCAGTACTTC. This sequence encodes CASSMGQGYEQYF.

This clone was observed a single time. This chain connects TRBV5-6 to TRBJ1-1; tentative D call: TRBD1 (6 bases). Germline CDR1 reads SGHDT; CDR2 reads YYEEEE. The ends were cut back, 5 bases at V and 2 bases at J, with 16 bases in the middle. The CDR3 totals 15 residues. CDR3 DNA sequence: TGTGCCAGCAGAACGAATAACAGGGTTAACACTGAAGCTTTCTTT. Protein sequence: CASRTNNRVNTEAFF.

The chain links TRBV14 to TRBJ2-3, with 7 bases identical to TRBD1. The ends lost 0 bases at V and 4 bases at J; junction bases unmatched: 4. This CDR3 region has 15 residues. Per germline, CDR1 SGHDN and CDR2 FVKESK. CDR3 nucleotides: TGTGCCAGCAGCCAAGATGTAGGGGGCCCAGATACGCAGTATTTT. Its translation: CASSQDVGGPDTQYF.

The chain recombines TRBV6-5 with TRBJ1-2; a possible D gene is TRBD1 (5 bases). Trimming shortened V by 2 bases and J by 6 bases, and 13 bases separated the two germline ends. CDR1 and CDR2 from the germline V gene are MNHEY and SVGAGI. This CDR3 comprises 14 residues. The CDR3 bases are TGTGCCAGCAGTTACGGACGACAGCTGCATGGCTACACCTTC. It specifies CASSYGRQLHGYTF.

This chain connects TRBV2 to TRBJ2-1; a weak D match, TRBD2 (9 bases). This CDR3 contains 20 residues. CDR1 SNHLY and CDR2 FYNNEI come from the germline V gene. V was clipped by 6 bases and J by 1 base, with 28 bases between them. CDR3: CASRPDRGSGSYSSYNEQFF. The CDR3, as DNA: TGTGCCAGCAGGCCAGACAGGGGTAGCGGGAGTTACTCTTCCTACAATGAGCAGTTCTTC.

The V and J genes are TRBV7-9 and TRBJ1-5; D call uncertain. The V end lost 0 bases, the J end lost 7 bases, and 13 bases lay between the germline ends. Germline CDR1 SEHNR, CDR2 FQNEAQ (reference sequence). The CDR3 is 15 residues long. CDR3 nucleotides: TGTGCCAGCAGCTTAGCGAGGGAAGGGAACCAGCCCCAGCATTTT. Its translation: CASSLAREGNQPQHF.

The chain employs TRBV5-1 and TRBJ2-1; 10 bases are a match to TRBD1. Trimming took 2 bases from V and 5 from J; bases not matched to a gene: 7. The length of the CDR3 is 16 residues. Germline values: CDR1 SGHRS, CDR2 YFSETQ. The CDR3 here is CASSFGQGELDNEQFF. CDR3 sequence (DNA): TGCGCCAGCAGCTTCGGACAGGGGGAGTTGGACAATGAGCAGTTCTTC.

This clone has a single count. The chain joins TRBV7-9 to TRBJ2-3; D is possibly TRBD2 (7 bases). Germline CDR1 and CDR2: SEHNR and FQNEAQ (reference sequence). The germline V and J ends were trimmed by 4 bases and 2 bases, with 19 bases remaining between them. The CDR3 runs to 17 residues. This CDR3 is CASSSLRGREFTDTQYF. CDR3 DNA: TGTGCCAGCAGCTCCCTGCGGGGGCGGGAGTTCACAGATACGCAGTATTTT.